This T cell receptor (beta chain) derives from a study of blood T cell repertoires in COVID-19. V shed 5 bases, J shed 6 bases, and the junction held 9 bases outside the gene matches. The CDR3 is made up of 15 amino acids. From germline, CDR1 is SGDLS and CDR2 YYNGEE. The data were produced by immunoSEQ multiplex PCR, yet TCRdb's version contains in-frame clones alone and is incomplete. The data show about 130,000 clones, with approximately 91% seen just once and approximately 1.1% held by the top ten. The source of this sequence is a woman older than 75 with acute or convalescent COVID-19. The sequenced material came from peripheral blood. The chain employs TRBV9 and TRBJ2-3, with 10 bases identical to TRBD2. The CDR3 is CASSTLAGAGDTQYF. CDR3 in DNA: TGTGCCAGCAGTACCCTAGCGGGGGCGGGGGATACGCAGTATTTT.